This T cell receptor beta chain was recovered during a study of T cell responses to AZD1222 COVID-19 vaccine. Study-wide results and limits: The study found Spike-specific TCR breadth and depth rose after two AZD1222 doses.

In the case of this clone: The antigen is unknown. Other DNA variants within this sample encode the same CDR3.

Sequenced by immunoSEQ multiplex PCR; TCRdb stores in-frame clones only, minus some. The profile covers roughly 110,000 clones, with roughly 90% appearing a single time and 8.5% to 10% taken by the ten largest. Germline V gives CDR1 KGHSH, CDR2 LQKENI. There are 13 residues in the CDR3. With 3 bases removed from V and 2 bases from J, the gap between germline ends came to 7 bases. Pooling covered second doses at about 4 or about 12 weeks. Sequences were derived from peripheral blood, sampled 28 days after the second AZD1222 dose. The rearrangement joins TRBV18 to TRBJ1-2; TRBD1 is a possible D gene (6 bases). The sequence was obtained from an adult who received the AZD1222 COVID-19 vaccine. CDR3 sequence (DNA): TGTGCCAGCTCACCGGGACAAAACTATGGCTACACCTTC. It codes for CASSPGQNYGYTF.